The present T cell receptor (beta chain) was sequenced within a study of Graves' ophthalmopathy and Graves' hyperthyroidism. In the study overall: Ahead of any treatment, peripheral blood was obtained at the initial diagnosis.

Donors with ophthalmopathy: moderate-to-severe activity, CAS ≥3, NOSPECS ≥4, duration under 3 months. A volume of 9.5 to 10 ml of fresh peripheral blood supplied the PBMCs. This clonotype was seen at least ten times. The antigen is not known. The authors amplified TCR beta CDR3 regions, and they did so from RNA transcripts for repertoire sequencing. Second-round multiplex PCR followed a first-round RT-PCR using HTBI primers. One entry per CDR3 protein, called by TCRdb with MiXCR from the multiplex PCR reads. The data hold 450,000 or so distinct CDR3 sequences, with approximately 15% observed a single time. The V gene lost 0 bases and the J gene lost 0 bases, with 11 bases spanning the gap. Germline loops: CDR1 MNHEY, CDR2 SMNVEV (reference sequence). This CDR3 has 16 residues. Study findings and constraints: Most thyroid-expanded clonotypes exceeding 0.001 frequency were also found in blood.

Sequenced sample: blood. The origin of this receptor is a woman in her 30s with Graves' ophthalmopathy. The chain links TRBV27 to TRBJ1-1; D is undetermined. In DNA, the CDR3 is TGTGCCAGCAGTTTATCGCGGAACGTCTTGAACACTGAAGCTTTCTTT. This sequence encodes CASSLSRNVLNTEAFF.